This T cell receptor (beta chain) was found in a study of PD-1 blockade in classical Hodgkin lymphoma. TCRdb's copy holds only in-frame clones and misses some; the assay was immunoSEQ multiplex PCR. The table lists roughly 21,000 clones, around 85% of them singletons. Germline CDR1 MNHEY, CDR2 SMNVEV (reference sequence). The CDR3 has 17 residues. V shed 0 bases and J 4 bases; nucleotides not matched to a gene: 5. This clone was recorded only once. Time point given: cycle 4 day 1 (C4D1), after five to seven weeks of nivolumab. Each patient's relapse followed autologous stem cell transplantation, and brentuximab vedotin exposure varied.

The material was peripheral blood mononuclear cells (PBMCs), obtained before the fourth cycle of nivolumab. The chain joins TRBV27 to TRBJ2-2; 10 nucleotides align to TRBD2. This TCR derives from a human donor with classical Hodgkin lymphoma. The CDR3 nucleotides are TGTGCCAGCAGTTTATCCGGGACTAGCGCGGGCACCGGGGAGCTGTTTTTT. Encoded protein: CASSLSGTSAGTGELFF.